This T cell receptor (beta chain) was sequenced for a study of vaccination and CD4 T cells after COVID-19. The treatment denotes: approximately 11-day PBMC culture with coronavirus spike peptide pools or control peptides (ViraFEST assay). The Oncomine TCR Beta short-read assay was applied to DNA of cultured CD4+ T cells. TCRdb analysed the PCR reads with MiXCR anew, one entry per CDR3 protein. The data contain about 25,000 distinct CDR3 sequences, around 49% of them singletons. Worth noting for this clonotype: No antigen is known for it.

This CDR3 has 12 residues. Germline V CDR1 and CDR2: DFQATT, SNEGSKA (reference sequence). Between the trimmed V and J ends, which lost 3 bases and 5 bases, there was a span of 10 bases. The TCR originated in a human donor who had recovered from COVID-19. The sample consisted of CD4+ T cells from blood, cultured in vitro. The rearrangement links TRBV20-1 to TRBJ2-5; D gene unclear. The CDR3, as DNA: TGCAGTGCTAGCCCCGTTTGGGAGACCCAGTACTTC. Translated: CSASPVWETQYF.